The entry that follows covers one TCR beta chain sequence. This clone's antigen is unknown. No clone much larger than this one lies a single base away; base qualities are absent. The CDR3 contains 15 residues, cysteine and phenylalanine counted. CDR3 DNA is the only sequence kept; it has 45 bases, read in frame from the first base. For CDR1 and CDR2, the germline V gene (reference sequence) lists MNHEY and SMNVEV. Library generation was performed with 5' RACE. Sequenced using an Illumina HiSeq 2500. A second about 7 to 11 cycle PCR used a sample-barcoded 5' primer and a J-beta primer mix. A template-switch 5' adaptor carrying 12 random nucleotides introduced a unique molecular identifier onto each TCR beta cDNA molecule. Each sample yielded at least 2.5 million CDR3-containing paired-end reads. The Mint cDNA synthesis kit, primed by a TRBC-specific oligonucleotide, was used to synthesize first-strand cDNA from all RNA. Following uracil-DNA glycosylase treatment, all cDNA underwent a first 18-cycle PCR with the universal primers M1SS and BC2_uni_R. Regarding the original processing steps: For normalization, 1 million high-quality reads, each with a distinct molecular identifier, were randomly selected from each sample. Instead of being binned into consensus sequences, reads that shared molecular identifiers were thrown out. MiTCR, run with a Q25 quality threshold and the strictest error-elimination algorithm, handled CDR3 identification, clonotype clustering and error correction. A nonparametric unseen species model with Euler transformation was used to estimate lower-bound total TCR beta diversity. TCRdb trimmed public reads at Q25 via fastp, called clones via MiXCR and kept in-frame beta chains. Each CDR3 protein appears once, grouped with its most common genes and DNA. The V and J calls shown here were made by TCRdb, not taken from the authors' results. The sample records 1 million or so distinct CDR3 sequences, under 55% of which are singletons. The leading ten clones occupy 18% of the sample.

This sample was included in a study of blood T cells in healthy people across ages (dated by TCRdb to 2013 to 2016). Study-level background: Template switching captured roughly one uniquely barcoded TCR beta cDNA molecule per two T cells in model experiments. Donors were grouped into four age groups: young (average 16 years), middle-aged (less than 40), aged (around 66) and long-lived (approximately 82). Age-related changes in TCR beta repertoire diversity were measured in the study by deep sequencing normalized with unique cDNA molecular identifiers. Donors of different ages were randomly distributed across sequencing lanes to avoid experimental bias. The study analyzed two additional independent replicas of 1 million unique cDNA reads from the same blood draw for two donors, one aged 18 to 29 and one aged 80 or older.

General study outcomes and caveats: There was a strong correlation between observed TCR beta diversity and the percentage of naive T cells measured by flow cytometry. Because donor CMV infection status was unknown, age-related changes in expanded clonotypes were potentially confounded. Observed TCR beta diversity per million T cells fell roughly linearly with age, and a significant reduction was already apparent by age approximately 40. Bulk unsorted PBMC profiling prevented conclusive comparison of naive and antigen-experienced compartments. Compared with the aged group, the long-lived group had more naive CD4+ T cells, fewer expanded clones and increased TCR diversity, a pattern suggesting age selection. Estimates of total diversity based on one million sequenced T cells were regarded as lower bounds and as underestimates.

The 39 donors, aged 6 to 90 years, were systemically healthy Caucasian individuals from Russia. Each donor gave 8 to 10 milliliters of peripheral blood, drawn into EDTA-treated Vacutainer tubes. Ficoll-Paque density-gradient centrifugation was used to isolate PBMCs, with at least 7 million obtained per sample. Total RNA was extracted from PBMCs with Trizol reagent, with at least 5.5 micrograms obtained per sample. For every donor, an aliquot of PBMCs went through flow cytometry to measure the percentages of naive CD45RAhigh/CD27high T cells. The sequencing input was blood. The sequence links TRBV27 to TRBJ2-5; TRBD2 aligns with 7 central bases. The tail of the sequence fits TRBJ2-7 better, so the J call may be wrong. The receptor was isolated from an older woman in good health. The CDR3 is CASSPPGREHYEQYF. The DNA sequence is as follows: TGTGCCAGCAGTCCGCCCGGGCGGGAGCACTACGAGCAGTACTTC.